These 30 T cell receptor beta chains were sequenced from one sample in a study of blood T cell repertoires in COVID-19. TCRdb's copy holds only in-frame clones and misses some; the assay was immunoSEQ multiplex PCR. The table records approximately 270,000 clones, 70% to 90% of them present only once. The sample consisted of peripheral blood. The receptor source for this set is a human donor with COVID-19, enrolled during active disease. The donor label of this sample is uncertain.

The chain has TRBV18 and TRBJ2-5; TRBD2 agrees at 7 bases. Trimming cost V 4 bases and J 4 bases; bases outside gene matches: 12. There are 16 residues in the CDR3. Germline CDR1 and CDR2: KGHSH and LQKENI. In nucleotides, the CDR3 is TGTGCCAGCTCACTAATACCCGGGAGGAAGGGAGAGACCCAGTACTTC. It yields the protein CASSLIPGRKGETQYF.

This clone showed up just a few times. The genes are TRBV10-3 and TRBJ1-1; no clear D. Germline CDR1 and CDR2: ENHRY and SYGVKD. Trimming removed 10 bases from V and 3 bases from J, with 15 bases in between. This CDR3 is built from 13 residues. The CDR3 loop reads CASLRVLDTEAFF. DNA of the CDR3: TGTGCCAGCCTGCGGGTTTTGGACACTGAAGCTTTCTTT.

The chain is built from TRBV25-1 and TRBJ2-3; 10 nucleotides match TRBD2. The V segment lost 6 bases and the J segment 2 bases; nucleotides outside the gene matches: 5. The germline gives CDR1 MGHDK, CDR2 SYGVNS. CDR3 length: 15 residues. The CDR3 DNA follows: TGTGCCAGCAGGCCAGCGGGAGGGATCACAGATACGCAGTATTTT. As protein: CASRPAGGITDTQYF. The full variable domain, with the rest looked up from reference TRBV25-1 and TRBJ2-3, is EADIYQTPRYLVIGTGKKITLECSQTMGHDKMYWYQQDPGMELHLIHYSYGVNSTEKGDLSSESTVSRIRTEHFPLTLESARPSHTSQYLCASRPAGGITDTQYFGPGTRLTVL.

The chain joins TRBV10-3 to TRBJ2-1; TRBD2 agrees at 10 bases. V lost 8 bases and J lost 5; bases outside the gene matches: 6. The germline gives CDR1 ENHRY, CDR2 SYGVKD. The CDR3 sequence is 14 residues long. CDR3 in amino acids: CAIGPSGSHNEQFF. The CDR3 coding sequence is TGTGCCATCGGGCCTAGCGGGAGCCACAATGAGCAGTTCTTC.

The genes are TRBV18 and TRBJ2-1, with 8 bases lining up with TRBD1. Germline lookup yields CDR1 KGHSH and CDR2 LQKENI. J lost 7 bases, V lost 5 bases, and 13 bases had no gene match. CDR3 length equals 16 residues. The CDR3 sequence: CASSSLDRGESNEQFF. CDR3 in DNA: TGTGCCAGCTCATCTCTAGACAGGGGAGAGTCAAATGAGCAGTTCTTC.

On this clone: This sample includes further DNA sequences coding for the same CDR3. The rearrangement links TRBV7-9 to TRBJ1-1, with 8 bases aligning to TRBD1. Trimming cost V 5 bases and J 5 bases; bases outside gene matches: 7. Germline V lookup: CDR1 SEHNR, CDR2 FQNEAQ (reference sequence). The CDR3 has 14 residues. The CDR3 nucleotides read TGTGCCAGCAGCCCAGGGGGCCTGGGGACTGAAGCTTTCTTT. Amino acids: CASSPGGLGTEAFF.

The CDR3 reads CASSPDTYYGYTF. CDR3 in DNA: TGTGCCAGCAGTCCCGACACCTACTATGGCTACACCTTC. This chain links TRBV6-5 with TRBJ1-2; D ambiguous. Trimming took 5 bases from V and 3 from J, leaving 10 bases between them. Germline V gene sequence: CDR1 MNHEY, CDR2 SVGAGI. The length of the CDR3 is 13 residues.

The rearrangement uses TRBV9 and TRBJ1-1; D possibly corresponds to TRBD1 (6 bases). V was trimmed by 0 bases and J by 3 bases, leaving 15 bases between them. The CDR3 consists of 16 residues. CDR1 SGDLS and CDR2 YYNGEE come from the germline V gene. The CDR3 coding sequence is TGTGCCAGCAGCGTAGGCCCAGGGGAGAGGGACACTGAAGCTTTCTTT. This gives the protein CASSVGPGERDTEAFF.

CDR3 in DNA: TGTGCCAGCTCACCTCGAGGGGAGGCCACCAGCGAGCAGTACTTC. Translating gives CASSPRGEATSEQYF. The chain uses TRBV18 and TRBJ2-7; weak D call: TRBD2 (6 bases). This CDR3 comprises 15 residues. The V gene lost 3 bases and the J gene lost 6 bases, with 18 bases spanning the gap. Per germline, CDR1 KGHSH and CDR2 LQKENI. Supplemented by reference TRBV18 and TRBJ2-7, the full variable domain reads NAGVMQNPRHLVRRRGQEARLRCSPMKGHSHVYWYRQLPEEGLKFMVYLQKENIIDESGMPKERFSAEFPKEGPSILRIQQVVRGDSAAYFCASSPRGEATSEQYFGPGTRLTVT.

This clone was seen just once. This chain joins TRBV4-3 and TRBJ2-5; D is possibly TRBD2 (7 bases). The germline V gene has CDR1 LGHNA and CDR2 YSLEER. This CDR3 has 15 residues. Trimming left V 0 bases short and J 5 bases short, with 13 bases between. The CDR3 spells CASSQDRGAEETQYF. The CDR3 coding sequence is TGCGCCAGCAGCCAAGATCGGGGGGCTGAGGAGACCCAGTACTTC.

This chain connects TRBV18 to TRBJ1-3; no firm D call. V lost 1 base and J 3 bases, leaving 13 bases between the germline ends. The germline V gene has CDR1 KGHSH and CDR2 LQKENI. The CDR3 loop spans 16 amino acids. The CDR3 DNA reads TGTGCCAGCTCACCACTAAGGAGGGAACTTGGAAACACCATATATTTT. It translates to CASSPLRRELGNTIYF.

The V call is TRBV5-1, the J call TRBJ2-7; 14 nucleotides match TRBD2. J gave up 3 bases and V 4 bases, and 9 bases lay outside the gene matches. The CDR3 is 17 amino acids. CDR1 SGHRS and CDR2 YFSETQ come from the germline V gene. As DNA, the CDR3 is TGCGCCAGCAGCGTTCTTTCGGGGACTAGCGGGAGCTACGAGCAGTACTTC. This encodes CASSVLSGTSGSYEQYF.

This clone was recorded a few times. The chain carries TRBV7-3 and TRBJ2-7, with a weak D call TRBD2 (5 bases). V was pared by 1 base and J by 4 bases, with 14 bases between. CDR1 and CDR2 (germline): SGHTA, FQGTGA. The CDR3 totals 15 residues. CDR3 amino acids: CASSLIPGSTYEQYF. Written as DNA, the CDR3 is TGTGCCAGCAGCTTAATTCCGGGGTCCACATACGAGCAGTACTTC.

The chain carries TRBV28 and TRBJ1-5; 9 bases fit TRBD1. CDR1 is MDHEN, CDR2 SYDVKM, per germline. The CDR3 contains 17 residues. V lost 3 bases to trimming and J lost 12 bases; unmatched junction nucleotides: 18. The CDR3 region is CASSFGTGLQPSRVQHF. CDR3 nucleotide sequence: TGTGCCAGCAGTTTCGGGACAGGGCTTCAGCCCTCGAGGGTCCAGCATTTT.

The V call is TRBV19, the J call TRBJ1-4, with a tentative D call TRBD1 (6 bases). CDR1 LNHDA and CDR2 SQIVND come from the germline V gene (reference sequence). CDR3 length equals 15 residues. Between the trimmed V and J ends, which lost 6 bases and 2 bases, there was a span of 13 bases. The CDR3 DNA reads TGTGCCAGTAGCCTGGGGGGGGCCACTAATGAAAAACTGTTTTTT. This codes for CASSLGGATNEKLFF.

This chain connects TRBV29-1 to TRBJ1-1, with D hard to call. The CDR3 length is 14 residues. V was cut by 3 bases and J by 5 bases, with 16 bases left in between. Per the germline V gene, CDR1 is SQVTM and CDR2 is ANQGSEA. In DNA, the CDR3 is TGCAGCGTTGAGCGTCAGAGACTCTCGACTGAAGCTTTCTTT. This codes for CSVERQRLSTEAFF.

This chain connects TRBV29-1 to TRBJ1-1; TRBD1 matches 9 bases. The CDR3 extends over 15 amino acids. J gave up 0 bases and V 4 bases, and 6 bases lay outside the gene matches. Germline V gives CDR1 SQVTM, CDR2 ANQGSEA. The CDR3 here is CSVGGQGGLNTEAFF. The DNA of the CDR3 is TGCAGCGTTGGGGGACAGGGTGGCTTGAACACTGAAGCTTTCTTT.

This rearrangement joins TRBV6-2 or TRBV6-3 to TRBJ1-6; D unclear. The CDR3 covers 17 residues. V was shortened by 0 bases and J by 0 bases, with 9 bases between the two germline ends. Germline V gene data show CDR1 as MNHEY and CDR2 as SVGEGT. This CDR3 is CASSYSAVSSYNSPLHF. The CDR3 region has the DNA TGTGCCAGCAGTTACTCGGCGGTCAGCTCCTATAATTCACCCCTCCACTTT.

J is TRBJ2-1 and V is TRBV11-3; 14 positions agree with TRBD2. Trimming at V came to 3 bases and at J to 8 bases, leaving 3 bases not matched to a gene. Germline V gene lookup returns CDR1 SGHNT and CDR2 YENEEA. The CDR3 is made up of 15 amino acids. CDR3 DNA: TGTGCCAGCAGCTTGGGACTAGCGGGAGTGGATGAGCAGTTCTTC. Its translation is CASSLGLAGVDEQFF.

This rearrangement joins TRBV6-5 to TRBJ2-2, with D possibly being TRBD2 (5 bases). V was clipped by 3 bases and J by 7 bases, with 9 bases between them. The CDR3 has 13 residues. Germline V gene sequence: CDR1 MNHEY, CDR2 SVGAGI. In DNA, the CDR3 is TGTGCCAGCAGTTATACCGGGAACGGGGAGCTGTTTTTT. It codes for CASSYTGNGELFF.

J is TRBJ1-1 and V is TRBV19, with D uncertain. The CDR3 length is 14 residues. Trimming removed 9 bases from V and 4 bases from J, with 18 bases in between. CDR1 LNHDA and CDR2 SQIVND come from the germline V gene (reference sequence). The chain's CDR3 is CASSPGGVGTEAFF. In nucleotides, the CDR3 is TGTGCCAGCTCCCCGGGCGGGGTAGGCACTGAAGCTTTCTTT. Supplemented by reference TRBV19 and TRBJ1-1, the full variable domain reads DGGITQSPKYLFRKEGQNVTLSCEQNLNHDAMYWYRQDPGQGLRLIYYSQIVNDFQKGDIAEGYSVSREKKESFPLTVTSAQKNPTAFYLCASSPGGVGTEAFFGQGTRLTVV.

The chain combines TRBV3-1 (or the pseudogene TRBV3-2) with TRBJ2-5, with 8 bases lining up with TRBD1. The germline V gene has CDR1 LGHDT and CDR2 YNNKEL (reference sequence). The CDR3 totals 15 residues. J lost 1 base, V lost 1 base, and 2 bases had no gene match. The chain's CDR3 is CASSQVRGPQETQYF. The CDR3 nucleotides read TGTGCCAGCAGCCAAGTCAGGGGGCCCCAAGAGACCCAGTACTTC.

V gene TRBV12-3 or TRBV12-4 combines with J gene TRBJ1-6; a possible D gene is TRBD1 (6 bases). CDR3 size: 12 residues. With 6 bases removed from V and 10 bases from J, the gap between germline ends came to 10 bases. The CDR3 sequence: CASSWTASPLHF. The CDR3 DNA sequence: TGTGCCAGCAGCTGGACAGCCTCACCCCTCCACTTT.

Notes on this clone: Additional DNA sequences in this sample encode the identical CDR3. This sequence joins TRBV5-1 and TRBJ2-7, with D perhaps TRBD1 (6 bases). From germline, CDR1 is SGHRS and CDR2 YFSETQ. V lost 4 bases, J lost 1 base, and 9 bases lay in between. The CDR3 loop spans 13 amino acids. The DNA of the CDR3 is TGCGCCAGCAGCAGGGACACATCCTACGAGCAGTACTTC. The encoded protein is CASSRDTSYEQYF.

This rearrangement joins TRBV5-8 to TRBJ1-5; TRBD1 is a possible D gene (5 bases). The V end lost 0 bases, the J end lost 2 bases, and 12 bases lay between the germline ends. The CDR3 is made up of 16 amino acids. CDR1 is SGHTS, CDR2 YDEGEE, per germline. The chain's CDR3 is CASSLAQGSGNQPQHF. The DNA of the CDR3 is TGTGCCAGCAGCTTGGCCCAGGGTTCGGGCAATCAGCCCCAGCATTTT.

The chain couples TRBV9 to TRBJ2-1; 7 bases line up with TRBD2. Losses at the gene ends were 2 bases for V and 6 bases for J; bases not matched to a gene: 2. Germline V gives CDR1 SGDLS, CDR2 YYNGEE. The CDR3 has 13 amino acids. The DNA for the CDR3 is TGTGCCAGCAGCGTCGGGACTACCAATGAGCAGTTCTTC. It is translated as CASSVGTTNEQFF.

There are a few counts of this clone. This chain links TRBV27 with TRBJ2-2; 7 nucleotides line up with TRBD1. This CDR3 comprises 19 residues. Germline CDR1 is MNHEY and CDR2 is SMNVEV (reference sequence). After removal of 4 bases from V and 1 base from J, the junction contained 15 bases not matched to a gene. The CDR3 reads CASSSHTRYRGENTGELFF. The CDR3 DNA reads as TGTGCCAGCAGTTCACATACGCGATACAGGGGCGAGAACACCGGGGAGCTGTTTTTT.

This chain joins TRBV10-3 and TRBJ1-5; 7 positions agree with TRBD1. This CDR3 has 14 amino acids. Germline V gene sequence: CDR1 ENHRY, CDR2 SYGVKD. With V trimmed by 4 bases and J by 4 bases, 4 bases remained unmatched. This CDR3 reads CAISADRINQPQHF. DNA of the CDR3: TGTGCCATCAGTGCGGACAGGATAAATCAGCCCCAGCATTTT.

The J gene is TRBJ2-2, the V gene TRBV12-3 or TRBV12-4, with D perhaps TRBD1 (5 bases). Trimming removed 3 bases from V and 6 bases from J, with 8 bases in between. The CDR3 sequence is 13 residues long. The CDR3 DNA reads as TGTGCCAGCAGTTTGTCAGGGTCCGGGGAGCTGTTTTTT. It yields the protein CASSLSGSGELFF.

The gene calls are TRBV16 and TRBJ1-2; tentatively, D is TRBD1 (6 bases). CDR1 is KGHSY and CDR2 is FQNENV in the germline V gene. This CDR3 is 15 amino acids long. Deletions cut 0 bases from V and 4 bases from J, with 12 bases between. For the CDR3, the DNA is TGTGCCAGCAGCCAATCAATCCAGGGGCGCTATGGCTACACCTTC. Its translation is CASSQSIQGRYGYTF. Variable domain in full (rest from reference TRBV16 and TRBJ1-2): GEEVAQTPKHLVRGEGQKAKLYCAPIKGHSYVFWYQQVLKNEFKFLISFQNENVFDETGMPKERFSAKCLPNSPCSLEIQATKLEDSAVYFCASSQSIQGRYGYTFGSGTRLTVV.